A selection of T cell receptor beta chains follows, all from one sample in a study of pediatric ulcerative colitis. The assay was immunoSEQ multiplex PCR, and TCRdb's table has in-frame clones only and misses some. Found here are about 64,000 clones, just over 75% of them singletons; the top ten hold 5.2%. Sequencing input: blood. The source is a boy younger than 18 with moderate ulcerative colitis. Both conserved end residues are part of each CDR3. A D gene is named only where the DNA matches it firmly. Where a row states a size, it is once, few, many or the class of an expanded clone; other rows omit it.

j_gene: TRBJ2-7; d_gene: TRBD1; abundance: -; v_gene: TRBV6-5; CDR3aa: CASSYRTTGYYEQYF; CDR3nt: TGTGCCAGCAGTTACAGAACGACAGGGTACTACGAGCAGTACTTC
j_gene: TRBJ1-2; d_gene: -; abundance: -; v_gene: TRBV27; CDR3aa: CASSLDRGNGYTF; CDR3nt: TGTGCCAGCAGTTTAGATAGGGGGAATGGCTACACCTTC
j_gene: TRBJ2-7; d_gene: -; abundance: once; v_gene: TRBV5-1; CDR3aa: CASSSPSDIREQYF; CDR3nt: TGCGCCAGCAGCTCTCCGTCGGACATCAGGGAGCAGTACTTC
j_gene: TRBJ1-1; d_gene: -; abundance: -; v_gene: TRBV6-5; CDR3aa: CASSHGHANEAFF; CDR3nt: TGTGCCAGCAGCCATGGACACGCTAATGAAGCTTTCTTT
j_gene: TRBJ1-1; d_gene: -; abundance: -; v_gene: TRBV5-4; CDR3aa: CASSPGLGAMNTEAFF; CDR3nt: TGTGCCAGCAGCCCCGGATTGGGAGCGATGAACACTGAAGCTTTCTTT
j_gene: TRBJ1-1; d_gene: -; abundance: -; v_gene: TRBV29-1; CDR3aa: CSDYSGRNTEAFF; CDR3nt: TGCAGCGATTATTCGGGGAGGAACACTGAAGCTTTCTTT
j_gene: TRBJ1-2; d_gene: -; abundance: -; v_gene: TRBV6-5; CDR3aa: CASSRRVGSGYTF; CDR3nt: TGTGCCAGCAGTCGCAGGGTAGGGAGCGGCTACACCTTC
j_gene: TRBJ1-2; d_gene: -; abundance: -; v_gene: TRBV28; CDR3aa: CASRGAGGGYTF; CDR3nt: TGTGCCAGCAGAGGGGCGGGCGGGGGCTACACCTTC
j_gene: TRBJ1-4; d_gene: -; abundance: few; v_gene: TRBV15; CDR3aa: CATSREITTNEKLFF; CDR3nt: TGTGCCACCAGCAGAGAAATTACAACTAATGAAAAACTGTTTTTT
j_gene: TRBJ2-7; d_gene: TRBD1; abundance: -; v_gene: TRBV6-6; CDR3aa: CASSYGTGGSYEQYF; CDR3nt: TGTGCCAGCAGTTACGGGACAGGGGGCTCCTACGAGCAGTACTTC
j_gene: TRBJ2-1; d_gene: -; abundance: few; v_gene: TRBV7-9; CDR3aa: CASKGNEQFF; CDR3nt: TGTGCCAGCAAGGGCAATGAGCAGTTCTTC
j_gene: TRBJ1-5; d_gene: -; abundance: once; v_gene: TRBV19; CDR3aa: CASSRTGLSNQPQHF; CDR3nt: TGTGCCAGTAGTAGGACCGGGCTTAGCAATCAGCCCCAGCATTTT
j_gene: TRBJ2-3; d_gene: TRBD1; abundance: -; v_gene: TRBV7-6; CDR3aa: CASSPRRRQGSYTDTQYF; CDR3nt: TGTGCCAGCAGCCCTCGACGAAGACAGGGGTCTTACACAGATACGCAGTATTTT
j_gene: TRBJ2-5; d_gene: TRBD1; abundance: -; v_gene: TRBV6-5; CDR3aa: CASSYYRGFQETQYF; CDR3nt: TGTGCCAGCAGTTACTACAGGGGTTTTCAAGAGACCCAGTACTTC
j_gene: TRBJ1-3; d_gene: -; abundance: -; v_gene: TRBV7-6; CDR3aa: CASSLTGSGTGNTIYF; CDR3nt: TGTGCCAGCAGCTTAACGGGATCAGGGACTGGAAACACCATATATTTT
j_gene: TRBJ2-1; d_gene: TRBD2; abundance: -; v_gene: TRBV27; CDR3aa: CASSLTTSGNLYEQFF; CDR3nt: TGTGCCAGCAGTTTAACGACTAGCGGGAATCTCTATGAGCAGTTCTTC
j_gene: TRBJ1-5; d_gene: TRBD1; abundance: -; v_gene: TRBV29-1; CDR3aa: CSVSQGNQPQHF; CDR3nt: TGCAGCGTTTCACAGGGGAATCAGCCCCAGCATTTT
j_gene: TRBJ1-5; d_gene: -; abundance: -; v_gene: TRBV28; CDR3aa: CASSTPGTGNQPQHF; CDR3nt: TGTGCCAGCTCGACCCCGGGTACTGGCAATCAGCCCCAGCATTTT
j_gene: TRBJ2-1; d_gene: TRBD1; abundance: -; v_gene: TRBV5-6; CDR3aa: CASSLGDRDQRLSYNEQFF; CDR3nt: TGTGCCAGCAGCTTGGGGGACAGGGACCAGAGACTCTCCTACAATGAGCAGTTCTTC
j_gene: TRBJ1-1; d_gene: -; abundance: -; v_gene: TRBV7-2; CDR3aa: CASSLRLGEAFF; CDR3nt: TGTGCCAGCAGCTTACGGCTCGGAGAAGCTTTCTTT
j_gene: TRBJ2-5; d_gene: -; abundance: -; v_gene: TRBV11-2; CDR3aa: CASLRGGLETQYF; CDR3nt: TGTGCCTCACTCAGGGGGGGGCTGGAGACCCAGTACTTC
j_gene: TRBJ1-1; d_gene: TRBD1; abundance: -; v_gene: TRBV18; CDR3aa: CASARTGGTGTEAFF; CDR3nt: TGTGCCAGCGCTCGGACAGGGGGTACCGGCACTGAAGCTTTCTTT
j_gene: TRBJ2-1; d_gene: TRBD1; abundance: -; v_gene: TRBV11-3; CDR3aa: CASSTRTGWNEQFF; CDR3nt: TGTGCCAGCAGCACCCGGACAGGGTGGAATGAGCAGTTCTTC
j_gene: TRBJ1-4; d_gene: -; abundance: -; v_gene: TRBV2; CDR3aa: CASSERGAIEKLFF; CDR3nt: TGTGCCAGCAGTGAAAGGGGGGCGATTGAAAAACTGTTTTTT
j_gene: TRBJ1-4; d_gene: -; abundance: -; v_gene: TRBV7-9; CDR3aa: CASRHYTGGQREKLFF; CDR3nt: TGTGCCAGCAGACATTATACGGGAGGGCAGCGTGAAAAACTGTTTTTT
j_gene: TRBJ2-2; d_gene: -; abundance: -; v_gene: TRBV4-2; CDR3aa: CASRPAGLGTGELFF; CDR3nt: TGTGCCAGCAGACCCGCCGGGCTCGGAACCGGGGAGCTGTTTTTT
j_gene: TRBJ1-6; d_gene: TRBD1; abundance: few; v_gene: TRBV5-6; CDR3aa: CASSLGDTGVGSPLHF; CDR3nt: TGTGCCAGCAGCTTGGGAGATACAGGGGTGGGATCACCCCTCCACTTT
j_gene: TRBJ2-5; d_gene: -; abundance: -; v_gene: TRBV30; CDR3aa: CAWSRQMKETQYF; CDR3nt: TGTGCCTGGAGCCGACAGATGAAAGAGACCCAGTACTTC
j_gene: TRBJ2-3; d_gene: -; abundance: -; v_gene: TRBV7-2; CDR3aa: CASSYWGAHTDTQYF; CDR3nt: TGTGCCAGCAGCTACTGGGGCGCGCACACAGATACGCAGTATTTT
j_gene: TRBJ1-6; d_gene: -; abundance: -; v_gene: TRBV2; CDR3aa: CASSERRAFSYNSPLHF; CDR3nt: TGTGCCAGCAGTGAACGCAGGGCTTTCTCCTATAATTCACCCCTCCACTTT
j_gene: TRBJ1-5; d_gene: -; abundance: few; v_gene: TRBV9; CDR3aa: CASSVIDGQPQHF; CDR3nt: TGTGCCAGCAGCGTAATAGATGGACAGCCCCAGCATTTT
j_gene: TRBJ1-2; d_gene: -; abundance: few; v_gene: TRBV2; CDR3aa: CASSAEGEYGYTF; CDR3nt: TGTGCCAGCAGCGCAGAGGGGGAGTATGGCTACACCTTC
j_gene: TRBJ1-5; d_gene: -; abundance: few; v_gene: TRBV19; CDR3aa: CASSIVKGEQPQHF; CDR3nt: TGTGCCAGTAGTATAGTTAAGGGTGAACAGCCCCAGCATTTT
j_gene: TRBJ1-3; d_gene: -; abundance: -; v_gene: TRBV12-5; CDR3aa: CASGLDALTVPSGNTIYF; CDR3nt: TGTGCTAGTGGTTTGGACGCCCTAACAGTTCCCTCTGGAAACACCATATATTTT
j_gene: TRBJ1-2; d_gene: TRBD1; abundance: -; v_gene: TRBV6-5; CDR3aa: CASTPGQGLAGYTF; CDR3nt: TGTGCCAGCACTCCGGGACAGGGATTAGCTGGCTACACCTTC
j_gene: TRBJ1-4; d_gene: TRBD1; abundance: -; v_gene: TRBV7-9; CDR3aa: CASSLGQGTTNEKLFF; CDR3nt: TGTGCCAGCAGCTTGGGACAGGGAACAACTAATGAAAAACTGTTTTTT
j_gene: TRBJ2-4; d_gene: TRBD2; abundance: -; v_gene: TRBV7-9; CDR3aa: CASSLALAGGADIQYF; CDR3nt: TGTGCCAGCAGCTTAGCACTAGCGGGGGGTGCGGACATTCAGTACTTC
j_gene: TRBJ1-2; d_gene: -; abundance: -; v_gene: TRBV9; CDR3aa: CASTRDTGGGYTF; CDR3nt: TGTGCCAGCACTAGGGACACGGGAGGAGGCTACACCTTC
j_gene: TRBJ1-1; d_gene: TRBD1; abundance: -; v_gene: TRBV7-6; CDR3aa: CASSLGTVGTEAFF; CDR3nt: TGTGCCAGCAGCTTGGGGACAGTAGGAACTGAAGCTTTCTTT
j_gene: TRBJ2-7; d_gene: -; abundance: -; v_gene: TRBV27; CDR3aa: CASSLSGGSSYEQYF; CDR3nt: TGTGCCAGCAGTTTAAGTGGGGGAAGCTCCTACGAGCAGTACTTC
j_gene: TRBJ1-2; d_gene: TRBD1; abundance: few; v_gene: TRBV19; CDR3aa: CASRPDRARGYTF; CDR3nt: TGTGCCAGTAGACCGGACAGGGCCCGCGGCTACACCTTC
j_gene: TRBJ1-1; d_gene: TRBD1; abundance: once; v_gene: TRBV6-5; CDR3aa: CASRDDRGRNTEAFF; CDR3nt: TGTGCCAGCAGGGACGACAGGGGTCGGAACACTGAAGCTTTCTTT
j_gene: TRBJ1-6; d_gene: -; abundance: -; v_gene: TRBV6-6; CDR3aa: CASSHNMYNSPLHF; CDR3nt: TGTGCCAGCAGCCACAACATGTATAATTCACCCCTCCACTTT
j_gene: TRBJ2-3; d_gene: -; abundance: -; v_gene: TRBV19; CDR3aa: CASSFDPSGYTDTQYF; CDR3nt: TGTGCCAGTAGTTTCGATCCCTCAGGGTACACAGATACGCAGTATTTT
j_gene: TRBJ1-5; d_gene: -; abundance: -; v_gene: TRBV9; CDR3aa: CASSVGTTNQPQHF; CDR3nt: TGTGCCAGCAGCGTAGGGACAACTAATCAGCCCCAGCATTTT
j_gene: TRBJ2-6; d_gene: TRBD1; abundance: -; v_gene: TRBV6-5; CDR3aa: CASSHDRAGANVLTF; CDR3nt: TGTGCCAGCAGTCACGACAGGGCTGGGGCCAACGTCCTGACTTTC
j_gene: TRBJ1-1; d_gene: -; abundance: -; v_gene: TRBV4-2; CDR3aa: CASGKSDRLNTEAFF; CDR3nt: TGTGCCAGCGGGAAAAGCGACAGGCTAAACACTGAAGCTTTCTTT
j_gene: TRBJ2-2; d_gene: -; abundance: -; v_gene: TRBV7-2; CDR3aa: CASSLAREVGELFF; CDR3nt: TGTGCCAGCAGCTTAGCCAGGGAGGTAGGGGAGCTGTTTTTT
j_gene: TRBJ2-1; d_gene: -; abundance: -; v_gene: TRBV18; CDR3aa: CASSPPAAGYNEQFF; CDR3nt: TGTGCCAGCTCACCACCGGCCGCGGGGTACAATGAGCAGTTCTTC
j_gene: TRBJ1-1; d_gene: -; abundance: -; v_gene: TRBV14; CDR3aa: CASSQDWVQGRTEAFF; CDR3nt: TGTGCCAGCAGCCAAGATTGGGTGCAGGGAAGGACTGAAGCTTTCTTT
j_gene: TRBJ1-4; d_gene: -; abundance: -; v_gene: TRBV5-4; CDR3aa: CASSVYDEKLFF; CDR3nt: TGTGCCAGCAGCGTTTACGATGAAAAACTGTTTTTT
j_gene: TRBJ2-1; d_gene: -; abundance: -; v_gene: TRBV5-6; CDR3aa: CASGSTGVGIVSYNEQFF; CDR3nt: TGTGCCAGCGGATCGACAGGAGTTGGTATTGTTTCCTACAATGAGCAGTTCTTC
j_gene: TRBJ2-3; d_gene: -; abundance: -; v_gene: TRBV2; CDR3aa: CASSENLGSDTQYF; CDR3nt: TGTGCCAGCAGTGAGAACTTGGGTTCCGATACGCAGTATTTT
j_gene: TRBJ2-3; d_gene: -; abundance: few; v_gene: TRBV20-1; CDR3aa: CSAGWADTQYF; CDR3nt: TGCAGTGCAGGCTGGGCAGATACGCAGTATTTT
j_gene: TRBJ1-4; d_gene: -; abundance: -; v_gene: TRBV4-1; CDR3aa: CASSQAYRDITNEKLFF; CDR3nt: TGCGCCAGCAGCCAAGCCTACAGGGACATAACTAATGAAAAACTGTTTTTT
j_gene: TRBJ1-5; d_gene: -; abundance: -; v_gene: TRBV6-6; CDR3aa: CASSGDGNLNQPQHF; CDR3nt: TGTGCCAGCAGCGGGGACGGGAACCTAAATCAGCCCCAGCATTTT
j_gene: TRBJ1-1; d_gene: -; abundance: -; v_gene: TRBV5-1; CDR3aa: CASSGGGGYTEAFF; CDR3nt: TGCGCCAGCAGCGGCGGAGGTGGATACACTGAAGCTTTCTTT
j_gene: TRBJ1-4; d_gene: -; abundance: -; v_gene: TRBV5-5; CDR3aa: CASSLNPTLELFF; CDR3nt: TGTGCCAGCAGCTTGAATCCCACTTTAGAACTGTTTTTT
j_gene: TRBJ2-1; d_gene: -; abundance: -; v_gene: TRBV18; CDR3aa: CASSPLPQDSYNEQFF; CDR3nt: TGTGCCAGCTCACCACTCCCACAGGATTCCTACAATGAGCAGTTCTTC